Described below is a single T cell receptor (beta chain) sequence and its context. Its antigen remains unknown. The CDR3 extends over 16 amino acids. With V trimmed by 3 bases and J by 10 bases, 11 bases remained unmatched. CDR1 MGHRA and CDR2 YSYEKL come from the germline V gene. These data belong to a study of CD8+ T cells in alopecia areata. Study-wide points: With just one nonresponder, it is still uncertain whether baseline CD8+ expansion relates to response.

cDNA reverse transcribed from extracted RNA served as the sequencing template. Sequencing used immunoSEQ multiplex PCR; TCRdb keeps in-frame clones, though not all of them. The data show 150,000 to 250,000 clones, with 60% to 70% seen just once and 3.3% held by the top ten. Treatment in this sample: oral pan-JAK inhibitor, 5-10 mg twice daily. The investigators collected lesional scalp punch biopsies and peripheral blood from alopecia areata patients. The chain carries TRBV4-1 and TRBJ1-6; 8 bases agree with TRBD1. This sequence was found in a human donor with alopecia areata. The specimen was CD4+ T cells sorted from blood, collected at week 4, from a patient treated with tofacitinib. This chain's CDR3 is CASSQPGQGRVSPLHF. The CDR3, as DNA: TGCGCCAGCAGCCAGCCCGGACAGGGACGGGTCTCACCCCTCCACTTT.